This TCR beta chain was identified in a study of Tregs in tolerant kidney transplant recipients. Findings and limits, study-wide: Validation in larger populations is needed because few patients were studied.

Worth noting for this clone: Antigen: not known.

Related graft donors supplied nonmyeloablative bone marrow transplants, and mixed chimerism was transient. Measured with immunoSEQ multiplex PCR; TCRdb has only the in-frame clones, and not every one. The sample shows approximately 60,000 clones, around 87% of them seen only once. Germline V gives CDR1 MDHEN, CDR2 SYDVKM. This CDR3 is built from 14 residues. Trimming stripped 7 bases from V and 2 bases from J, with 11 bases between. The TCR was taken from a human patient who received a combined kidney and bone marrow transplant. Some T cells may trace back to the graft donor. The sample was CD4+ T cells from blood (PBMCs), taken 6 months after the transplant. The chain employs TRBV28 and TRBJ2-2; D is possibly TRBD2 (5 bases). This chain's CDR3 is CASILGRNTGELFF. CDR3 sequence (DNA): TGTGCCAGCATCCTGGGGAGAAACACCGGGGAGCTGTTTTTT.